Listed below are T cell receptor beta chains from one sample, sequenced in a study of cytomegalovirus exposure and HLA in healthy donors. The method was immunoSEQ multiplex PCR; TCRdb's version includes in-frame clones alone and lacks a portion of them. The repertoire holds approximately 120,000 clones, with about three quarters as singletons. The sequenced sample was PBMCs. These receptors all come from a woman aged 40 to 50 in good health and CMV-seronegative. The CDR3 runs from the conserved cysteine through the conserved F or W. The D gene is left open where the match is weak. A clone size is listed for some rows: how often the clone was seen (once, few, many), or a class if it is expanded.

j_gene	v_gene	abundance	d_gene	CDR3aa	CDR3nt
TRBJ2-1	TRBV5-1	-	TRBD2	CASSLDSGTYNEQFF	TGCGCCAGCAGCTTGGATAGCGGGACCTACAATGAGCAGTTCTTC
TRBJ1-3	TRBV7-9	-	TRBD1	CASTRRTGSAGNTIYF	TGTGCCAGCACCCGACGGACAGGATCTGCTGGAAACACCATATATTTT
TRBJ2-5	TRBV5-5	-	TRBD2	CASSFLSGTVRETQYF	TGTGCCAGCAGCTTTTTGAGCGGGACGGTGAGAGAGACCCAGTACTTC
TRBJ2-7	TRBV7-6	once	-	CASSLGPVSYEQYF	TGTGCCAGCAGCTTAGGTCCAGTTTCCTACGAGCAGTACTTC
TRBJ1-1	TRBV5-5	-	-	CASSLVVTGNTEAFF	TGTGCCAGCAGCTTAGTGGTGACAGGAAACACTGAAGCTTTCTTT
TRBJ1-1	TRBV19	-	-	CASSIPQGPEAFF	TGTGCCAGTAGTATACCACAGGGTCCTGAAGCTTTCTTT
TRBJ2-7	TRBV19	-	TRBD2	CASSRLAGGSYEQYF	TGTGCCAGTAGTAGACTAGCGGGAGGCTCCTACGAGCAGTACTTC
TRBJ1-1	TRBV7-3	-	TRBD1	CASSPPGTGVTEAFF	TGTGCCAGCAGCCCGCCCGGGACAGGGGTCACTGAAGCTTTCTTT
TRBJ2-7	TRBV6-6	-	-	CASSGYRDYEQYF	TGTGCCAGCAGTGGATACCGGGACTACGAGCAGTACTTC
TRBJ2-7	TRBV7-9	-	-	CASSFQFTYEQYF	TGTGCCAGCAGCTTCCAGTTCACCTACGAGCAGTACTTC
TRBJ1-2	TRBV9	few	-	CASSVEEYGYTF	TGTGCCAGCAGCGTAGAAGAGTACGGCTACACCTTC
TRBJ1-1	TRBV21-1	-	-	CASSSVGQGPLANTEAFF	TGTGCCAGCAGCTCGGTGGGACAGGGGCCCCTCGCGAACACTGAAGCTTTCTTT
TRBJ2-7	TRBV10-3	-	TRBD2	CAISGLAGAYEQYF	TGTGCCATCAGTGGACTAGCGGGGGCCTACGAGCAGTACTTC
TRBJ2-7	TRBV9	-	TRBD2	CAPWASGSFYEQYF	TGTGCCCCTTGGGCTAGCGGGAGTTTCTACGAGCAGTACTTC
TRBJ1-2	TRBV25-1	-	-	CASSDQGHGYGYTF	TGTGCCAGCAGTGACCAGGGTCACGGCTATGGCTACACCTTC
TRBJ2-3	TRBV5-1	-	TRBD2	CASSLTSGDTDTQYF	TGCGCCAGCAGCCTGACTAGCGGGGACACAGATACGCAGTATTTT
TRBJ1-1	TRBV18	-	-	CASSPPAGRNTEAFF	TGTGCCAGCTCACCACCAGCGGGGAGGAACACTGAAGCTTTCTTT
TRBJ2-3	TRBV18	once	-	CASSVDRRADTQYF	TGTGCCAGCTCTGTGGACAGGAGGGCAGATACGCAGTATTTT
TRBJ1-5	TRBV28	-	-	CASSSLNQQGVGGNQPQHF	TGTGCCAGCAGTTCCCTGAATCAACAGGGCGTGGGGGGCAATCAGCCCCAGCATTTT
TRBJ2-7	TRBV29-1	-	TRBD2	CSVEDRGLAGGYEQYF	TGCAGCGTTGAAGATCGAGGGCTAGCGGGAGGCTACGAGCAGTACTTC
TRBJ2-2	TRBV11-2	-	-	CASSLRGTGELFF	TGTGCCAGCAGCTTAAGAGGGACCGGGGAGCTGTTTTTT
TRBJ2-3	TRBV2	-	-	CASSEQSTDTQYF	TGTGCCAGCAGTGAACAGTCCACAGATACGCAGTATTTT
TRBJ1-2	TRBV7-9	-	-	CASSLEGSGANYGYTF	TGTGCCAGCAGCTTAGAAGGGTCAGGGGCGAACTATGGCTACACCTTC
TRBJ2-7	TRBV10-1	few	-	CASSETPSIRSSYEQYF	TGCGCCAGCAGTGAGACCCCGAGCATCCGGAGCTCCTACGAGCAGTACTTC
TRBJ2-5	TRBV5-4	-	-	CASSSGGPRETQYF	TGTGCCAGCAGCTCTGGCGGGCCCAGGGAGACCCAGTACTTC
TRBJ1-5	TRBV6-1	-	-	CASSEVGGINQPQHF	TGTGCCAGCAGTGAAGTGGGGGGAATCAATCAGCCCCAGCATTTT
TRBJ1-5	TRBV15	-	TRBD1	CATSSLRRGNQPQHF	TGTGCCACCAGCAGCCTTCGCAGGGGGAATCAGCCCCAGCATTTT
TRBJ1-4	TRBV15	-	-	CATSRGFVGAGEKLFF	TGTGCCACCAGCAGGGGGTTTGTGGGGGCTGGGGAAAAACTGTTTTTT
TRBJ2-5	TRBV2	few	-	CASRVNPGETQYF	TGTGCCAGCAGAGTCAACCCGGGAGAGACCCAGTACTTC
TRBJ1-5	TRBV28	-	-	CASSLVGAIQPQHF	TGTGCCAGCAGTTTGGTGGGGGCAATTCAGCCCCAGCATTTT
TRBJ1-5	TRBV2	-	TRBD1	CASRTGQGNQPQHF	TGTGCCAGCAGGACAGGACAGGGTAATCAGCCCCAGCATTTT